The 23 T cell receptor beta chains below come from one sample, sequenced in a study of blood T cell repertoires in COVID-19. Only in-frame clones appear in the TCRdb table, and some are missing; sequencing was by immunoSEQ multiplex PCR. The data contain 65,000 to 95,000 clones, about 89% of them singletons. The specimen was peripheral blood. The receptors derive from a man in his 70s with active or convalescent COVID-19.

The chain is built from TRBV2 and TRBJ2-7, with 12 bases fitting TRBD2. Germline loops: CDR1 SNHLY, CDR2 FYNNEI. V shed 6 bases and J 0 bases; nucleotides not matched to a gene: 6. The CDR3 is 16 amino acids. This CDR3 is CASRRTSGGFSYEQYF. In DNA form, the CDR3 reads TGTGCCAGCAGGCGAACTAGCGGGGGGTTCTCCTACGAGCAGTACTTC.

The rearrangement uses TRBV5-1 and TRBJ2-4, with 7 bases lining up with TRBD1. The CDR3 contains 15 residues. The germline CDR1 and CDR2 sequences are SGHRS and YFSETQ. With 3 bases clipped from V and 0 bases from J, the junction kept 3 bases outside the gene matches. The CDR3 sequence is CASSWGQKAKNIQYF. Written as DNA, the CDR3 is TGCGCCAGCAGCTGGGGACAGAAAGCCAAAAACATTCAGTACTTC.

This chain connects TRBV5-1 to TRBJ2-2; no firm D call. This CDR3 region has 14 residues. V was cut by 0 bases and J by 6 bases, with 9 bases left in between. The germline V gene has CDR1 SGHRS and CDR2 YFSETQ. The CDR3 here is CASSLDPVPGELFF. The CDR3 DNA reads TGCGCCAGCAGCTTGGATCCGGTTCCCGGGGAGCTGTTTTTT.

This chain connects TRBV3-1 (or the pseudogene TRBV3-2) to TRBJ1-2; the D gene is possibly TRBD1 (5 bases). The V end lost 6 bases, the J end lost 6 bases, and 17 bases lay between the germline ends. The CDR3 has 14 amino acids. Germline CDR1 reads LGHDT; CDR2 reads YNNKEL (reference sequence). CDR3 region: CASRAWIGDNGYTF. In nucleotides, the CDR3 is TGTGCCAGCAGGGCCTGGATAGGGGATAATGGCTACACCTTC.

The rearrangement joins TRBV4-3 to TRBJ1-2; no clear D. CDR3 length: 15 residues. Trimming took 0 bases from V and 5 from J, leaving 13 bases between them. In germline, CDR1 is LGHNA, CDR2 YSLEER. The CDR3 reads CASSQEWRARYGYTF. For the CDR3, the DNA is TGCGCCAGCAGCCAAGAGTGGAGGGCGAGGTATGGCTACACCTTC.

V gene TRBV5-1 combines with J gene TRBJ2-3; D is perhaps TRBD2 (6 bases). Trimming stripped 0 bases from V and 2 bases from J, with 13 bases between. The CDR3 has 16 amino acids. Looked up from germline, CDR1 is SGHRS and CDR2 is YFSETQ. CDR3 bases: TGCGCCAGCAGCTTGGGGGTAGGGACTGCCACAGATACGCAGTATTTT. Its protein product is CASSLGVGTATDTQYF.

In the case of this clone: Distinct nucleotide sequences in the sample also encode this CDR3. The rearrangement joins TRBV5-1 to TRBJ2-1, with D possibly matching TRBD1 (7 bases). Trimming took 4 bases from V and 1 from J, leaving 12 bases between them. From germline, CDR1 is SGHRS and CDR2 YFSETQ. This CDR3 is built from 15 residues. The CDR3 DNA reads TGCGCCAGCAGCCTCCAGGGGGGATCCTACAATGAGCAGTTCTTC. Translation gives CASSLQGGSYNEQFF.

The V and J genes are TRBV4-3 and TRBJ1-6; 8 nucleotides agree with TRBD1. The CDR3 spans 19 residues. V gave up 0 bases and J gave up 2 bases; unmatched junction bases: 9. Germline assignment: CDR1 LGHNA and CDR2 YSLEER. The CDR3 coding sequence is TGCGCCAGCAGCCAAGATTCCCAGGGGGCGGGGGCCTATAATTCACCCCTCCACTTT. It encodes CASSQDSQGAGAYNSPLHF.

J is TRBJ1-1 and V is TRBV4-2, with a weak D call TRBD1 (5 bases). Trimming took 8 bases from V and 1 from J, leaving 14 bases between them. This CDR3 has 14 residues. Germline V gene data show CDR1 as LGHNA and CDR2 as YNFKEQ. This CDR3 is CASSREVRNTEAFF. The CDR3 nucleotides are TGTGCCAGCTCCAGGGAGGTACGGAACACTGAAGCTTTCTTT.

V usage is TRBV4-2 and J usage is TRBJ2-3; 9 bases map to TRBD1. Germline V gene data show CDR1 as LGHNA and CDR2 as YNFKEQ. The J segment lost 2 bases and the V segment lost 0 bases, leaving 12 bases of the junction unmatched. The CDR3 has 19 residues. For the CDR3, the DNA is TGTGCCAGCAGCCAAGAAAGGGGGCGAGACAGGGGGATCACAGATACGCAGTATTTT. It codes for CASSQERGRDRGITDTQYF.

This chain joins TRBV5-6 and TRBJ2-3; D is possibly TRBD2 (5 bases). The V end was cut by 2 bases, the J end by 4 bases, with 8 bases between. The CDR3 is 13 residues long. Germline assignment: CDR1 SGHDT and CDR2 YYEEEE. CDR3 DNA: TGTGCCAGCAGCTTTGGGAGCGCAGATACGCAGTATTTT. Protein product: CASSFGSADTQYF.

The chain couples TRBV5-1 to TRBJ1-5, with no clear D. CDR1 and CDR2 (germline): SGHRS, YFSETQ. The CDR3 covers 14 residues. The V and J ends lost 2 bases and 5 bases respectively, with 11 bases between them. CDR3 nucleotide sequence: TGCGCCAGCAGCTTAGGATCCGGGGATCAGCCCCAGCATTTT. Protein product: CASSLGSGDQPQHF.

The chain has TRBV2 and TRBJ2-7; weak D call: TRBD1 (6 bases). Germline CDR1 reads SNHLY; CDR2 reads FYNNEI. Trimming took 4 bases from V and 4 from J, leaving 11 bases between them. The CDR3 contains 13 residues. The CDR3 is CASSGDRPYEQYF. The DNA for the CDR3 is TGTGCCAGCAGTGGCGACAGGCCTTACGAGCAGTACTTC.

The V gene is TRBV6-5, the J gene TRBJ2-2; TRBD2 agrees at 9 bases. The CDR3 consists of 15 residues. The J segment lost 1 base and the V segment lost 6 bases, leaving 3 bases of the junction unmatched. Germline V lookup: CDR1 MNHEY, CDR2 SVGAGI. DNA for the CDR3: TGTGCCAGCAGCCCGACTAGCGGGAACACCGGGGAGCTGTTTTTT. Amino acids: CASSPTSGNTGELFF.

This sequence joins TRBV7-9 and TRBJ2-7, with a tentative D call TRBD1 (7 bases). The CDR3 consists of 17 residues. The germline CDR1 and CDR2 sequences are SEHNR and FQNEAQ (reference sequence). Trimming shortened V by 5 bases and J by 0 bases, and 20 bases separated the two germline ends. The CDR3 region is CASSPKEGRGDSYEQYF. For the CDR3, the DNA is TGTGCCAGCAGCCCTAAAGAGGGCAGGGGGGACTCCTACGAGCAGTACTTC.

The rearrangement links TRBV5-6 to TRBJ1-2; TRBD1 aligns across 7 bases. The CDR3 spans 13 residues. Germline V CDR1 and CDR2: SGHDT, YYEEEE. V was clipped by 0 bases and J by 8 bases; unmatched bases: 4. The DNA for the CDR3 is TGTGCCAGCAGCTTGGGGACAGGAGGCGGCTACACCTTC. Translation: CASSLGTGGGYTF. Together with reference TRBV5-6 and TRBJ1-2, the CDR3 gives the full variable domain: DAGVTQSPTHLIKTRGQQVTLRCSPKSGHDTVSWYQQALGQGPQFIFQYYEEEERQRGNFPDRFSGHQFPNYSSELNVNALLLGDSALYLCASSLGTGGGYTFGSGTRLTVV.

The chain combines TRBV14 with TRBJ1-1; D ambiguous. CDR1 is SGHDN and CDR2 is FVKESK in the germline V gene. The V end lost 0 bases, the J end lost 3 bases, and 17 bases lay between the germline ends. The CDR3 has 17 amino acids. Here the CDR3 reads CASSQELGRGTHTEAFF. In DNA, the CDR3 is TGTGCCAGCAGCCAAGAACTTGGGCGGGGAACCCACACTGAAGCTTTCTTT.

The rearrangement links TRBV19 to TRBJ1-3; 8 positions match TRBD1. The CDR3 loop spans 15 amino acids. V shed 9 bases and J 1 base; nucleotides not matched to a gene: 8. Looked up from germline, CDR1 is LNHDA and CDR2 is SQIVND (reference sequence). The CDR3 DNA follows: TGTGCCAGCTATTCGACAGGGGAGTCTGGAAACACCATATATTTT. Its translation is CASYSTGESGNTIYF.

V usage is TRBV28 and J usage is TRBJ1-5, with D tentatively TRBD1 (6 bases). Trimming removed 3 bases at V and 6 bases at J, with 12 bases between. Germline V lookup: CDR1 MDHEN, CDR2 SYDVKM. The CDR3 length is 14 residues. CDR3 sequence: CASSFIRGGQPQHF. DNA for the CDR3: TGTGCCAGCAGTTTTATCAGGGGCGGTCAGCCCCAGCATTTT. The full variable domain, with the rest looked up from reference TRBV28 and TRBJ1-5, is DVKVTQSSRYLVKRTGEKVFLECVQDMDHENMFWYRQDPGLGLRLIYFSYDVKMKEKGDIPEGYSVSREKKERFSLILESASTNQTSMYLCASSFIRGGQPQHFGDGTRLSIL.

The chain employs TRBV7-6 and TRBJ1-5; TRBD1 agrees at 7 bases. This CDR3 is built from 12 residues. CDR1 is SGHVS, CDR2 FNYEAQ, per germline. The ends lost 5 bases at V and 11 bases at J; junction bases unmatched: 6. The CDR3 region has the DNA TGTGCCAGCAGCCTCCCCCAGGGGGCCCAGCATTTT. It specifies CASSLPQGAQHF.

This clone appeared once. This chain uses TRBV5-1 with TRBJ1-5, with TRBD1 as a possible D gene (5 bases). The CDR3 loop spans 13 amino acids. The V end was cut by 5 bases, the J end by 0 bases, with 6 bases between. Germline V lookup: CDR1 SGHRS, CDR2 YFSETQ. The CDR3 coding sequence is TGCGCCAGCAGTAGGGGTAGCAATCAGCCCCAGCATTTT. Protein: CASSRGSNQPQHF.

The V and J genes are TRBV7-2 and TRBJ2-7, with a tentative D call TRBD2 (6 bases). This CDR3 region has 14 residues. V was cut by 3 bases and J by 3 bases, with 12 bases left in between. CDR1 and CDR2 from the germline V gene are SGHTA and FQGNSA. In DNA form, the CDR3 reads TGTGCCAGCAGCTTGGGTTCCGGGGGCTACGAGCAGTACTTC. This codes for CASSLGSGGYEQYF.

This chain joins TRBV2 and TRBJ1-1, with D uncertain. Germline CDR1 SNHLY, CDR2 FYNNEI. CDR3 size: 13 residues. V dropped 8 bases and J dropped 1 base, with 11 bases sitting between them. CDR3 region: CASGEVWNTEAFF. The CDR3 DNA reads TGTGCCAGCGGAGAGGTTTGGAACACTGAAGCTTTCTTT.